Below are 7 T cell receptor beta chains sequenced from a single sample in a study of vaccination and CD4 T cells after COVID-19. This sample's time point: late sampling 161 to 241 days after vaccination in three convalescent patients. Noted treatment: roughly 10-day PBMC culture with coronavirus spike peptide pools or control peptides (ViraFEST assay). Antigens of these TCRs are unknown. The Oncomine TCR Beta short-read assay sequenced DNA from cultured CD4+ T cells. From the PCR reads, TCRdb called clonotypes with MiXCR, one entry per CDR3 protein. Of approximately 18,000 distinct CDR3 sequences in the sample, roughly 40% were seen once. This material consisted of CD4+ T cells from blood, cultured in vitro, taken about 7 months after SARS-CoV-2 vaccination. The receptor source for this set is a human donor who had recovered from COVID-19.

This clonotype was found a few times. The CDR3 sequence is CASSDRDPKYNEQFF. For the CDR3, the DNA is TGCGCCAGCAGTGACCGGGACCCAAAATACAATGAGCAGTTCTTC. The rearrangement joins TRBV10-1 to TRBJ2-1, with D perhaps matching TRBD1 or TRBD2 (5 bases each). The CDR3 is 15 residues long. V was trimmed by 3 bases and J by 4 bases, leaving 13 bases between them. Germline CDR1 and CDR2: WNHNN and SYGVQD (reference sequence).

The V call is TRBV2, the J call TRBJ2-5; TRBD1 might be the D (5 bases). This CDR3 region has 14 residues. Trimming removed 8 bases from V and 5 bases from J, with 18 bases in between. CDR1 is SNHLY, CDR2 FYNNEI, per germline. CDR3 residues: CASHRQSVVETQYF. In nucleotides, the CDR3 is TGTGCCAGCCACAGACAGAGCGTGGTGGAGACCCAGTACTTC.

V is TRBV20-1 and J is TRBJ2-5; TRBD2 matches 8 bases. This CDR3 has 14 residues. V dropped 6 bases and J dropped 8; count of bases not matched to a gene: 14. The germline CDR1 and CDR2 sequences are DFQATT and SNEGSKA (reference sequence). The CDR3 DNA reads as TGCAGTGCAAGTCCCCGGGGGGGCCCAGTTACCCAGTACTTC. Translated, it gives CSASPRGGPVTQYF.

To note about this clonotype: One junction end does not reproduce the germline sequence, and a read error may be involved. This rearrangement joins TRBV27 to TRBJ2-3; no clear D. Germline V lookup: CDR1 MNHEY, CDR2 SMNVEV (reference sequence). The CDR3 covers 13 residues. The CDR3 region is CANSFTPADTQYF. The CDR3 DNA reads as TGTGCCAACAGTTTTACACCCGCAGATACGCAGTATTTT.

The chain has TRBV6-1 and TRBJ2-7; 7 nucleotides agree with TRBD1. The CDR3 contains 14 residues. Trimming cost V 1 base and J 2 bases; bases outside gene matches: 2. Looked up from germline, CDR1 is MNHNS and CDR2 is SASEGT. The CDR3 DNA sequence: TGTGCCAGCAGTGAAGTTCAGGGGGCCTACGAGCAGTACTTC. This gives the protein CASSEVQGAYEQYF.

The chain combines TRBV7-2 with TRBJ1-2; TRBD1 is a possible D gene (6 bases). The V gene lost 2 bases and the J gene lost 6 bases, with 7 bases spanning the gap. The CDR3 contains 12 residues. Germline CDR1 and CDR2: SGHTA and FQGNSA. CDR3 amino acids: CASSLQGHGYTF. The DNA of the CDR3 is TGTGCCAGCAGCTTACAGGGGCATGGCTACACCTTC.

This clonotype has a handful of counts. V usage is TRBV6-5 and J usage is TRBJ2-3; no clear D. The germline CDR1 and CDR2 sequences are MNHEY and SVGAGI. This CDR3 is built from 15 residues. Trimming cost V 2 bases and J 4 bases, with 13 bases left between them. Here the CDR3 DNA reads TGTGCCAGCAGTTACGCACCGACGGCGCCAGATACGCAGTATTTT. Protein sequence: CASSYAPTAPDTQYF.